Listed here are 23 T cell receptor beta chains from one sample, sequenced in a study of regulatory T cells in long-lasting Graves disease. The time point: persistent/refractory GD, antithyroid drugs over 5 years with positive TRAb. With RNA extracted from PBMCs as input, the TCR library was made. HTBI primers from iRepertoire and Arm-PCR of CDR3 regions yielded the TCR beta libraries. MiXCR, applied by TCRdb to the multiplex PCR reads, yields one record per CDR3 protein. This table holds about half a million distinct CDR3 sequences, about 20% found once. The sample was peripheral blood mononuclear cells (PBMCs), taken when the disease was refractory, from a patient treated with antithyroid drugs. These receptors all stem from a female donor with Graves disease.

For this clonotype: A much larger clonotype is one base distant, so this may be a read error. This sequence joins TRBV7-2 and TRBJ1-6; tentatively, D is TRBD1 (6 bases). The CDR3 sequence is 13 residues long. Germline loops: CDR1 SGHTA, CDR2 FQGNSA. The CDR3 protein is CAGSPSGGLTLHF. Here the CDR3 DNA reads TGTGCCGGCAGCCCCAGTGGGGGGCTGACCCTCCACTTT. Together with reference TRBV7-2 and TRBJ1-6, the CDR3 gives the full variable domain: GAGVSQSPSNKVTEKGKDVELRCDPISGHTALYWYRQSLGQGLEFLIYFQGNSAPDKSGLPSDRFSAERTGGSVSTLTIQRTQQEDSAVYLCAGSPSGGLTLHFGNGTRLTVT.

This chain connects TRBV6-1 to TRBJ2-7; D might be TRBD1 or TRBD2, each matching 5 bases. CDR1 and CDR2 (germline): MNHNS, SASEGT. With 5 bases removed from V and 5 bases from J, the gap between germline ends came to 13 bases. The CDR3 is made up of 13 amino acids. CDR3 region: CASSYGDRDEQYF. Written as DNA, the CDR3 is TGTGCCAGCAGTTACGGGGACCGCGACGAGCAGTACTTC.

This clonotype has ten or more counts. The CDR3 spells CASGLVMYEQYF. CDR3 DNA sequence: TGTGCTAGTGGTTTGGTAATGTACGAGCAGTACTTC. This rearrangement joins TRBV12-5 to TRBJ2-7; D uncertain. Germline assignment: CDR1 LGHNT and CDR2 FRNRAP. This CDR3 has 12 amino acids. V was trimmed by 0 bases and J by 4 bases, leaving 4 bases between them.

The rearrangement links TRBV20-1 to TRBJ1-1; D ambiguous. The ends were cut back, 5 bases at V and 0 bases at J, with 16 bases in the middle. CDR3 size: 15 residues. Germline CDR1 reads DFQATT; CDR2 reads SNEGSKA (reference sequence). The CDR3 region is CSALGLSGVNTEAFF. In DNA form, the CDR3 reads TGCAGTGCTCTCGGGCTCTCGGGAGTGAACACTGAAGCTTTCTTT.

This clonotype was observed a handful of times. CDR3 nucleotides: TGTGCCAGCAGCCCGCCCCTAGCGGGGGGAGAGACCCAGTACTTC. Protein: CASSPPLAGGETQYF. V gene TRBV13 combines with J gene TRBJ2-5; 11 positions match TRBD2. Germline CDR1 reads PRHDT; CDR2 reads FYEKMQ (reference sequence). The trim removed 5 bases at V and 4 bases at J, leaving 6 bases unmatched. The CDR3 length is 15 residues.

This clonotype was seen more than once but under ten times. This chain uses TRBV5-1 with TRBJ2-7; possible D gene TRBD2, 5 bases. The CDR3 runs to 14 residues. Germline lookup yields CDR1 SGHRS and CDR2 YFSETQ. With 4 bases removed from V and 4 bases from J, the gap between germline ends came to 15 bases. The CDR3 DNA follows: TGCGCCAGCAGCCGGGAAAGAGGCGGGTACGAGCAGTACTTC. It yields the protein CASSRERGGYEQYF.

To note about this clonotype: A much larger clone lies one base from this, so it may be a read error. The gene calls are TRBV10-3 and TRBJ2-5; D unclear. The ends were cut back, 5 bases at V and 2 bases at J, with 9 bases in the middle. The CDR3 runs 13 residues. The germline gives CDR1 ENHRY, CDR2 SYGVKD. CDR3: CAISYRTQETQYF. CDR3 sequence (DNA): TGTGCCATCAGTTATCGAACACAAGAGACCCAGTACTTC.

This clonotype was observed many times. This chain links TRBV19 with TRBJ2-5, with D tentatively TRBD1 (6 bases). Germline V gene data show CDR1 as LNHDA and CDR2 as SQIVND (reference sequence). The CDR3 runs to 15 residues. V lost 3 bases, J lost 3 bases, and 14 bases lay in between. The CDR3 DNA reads TGTGCCAGTAGTATTTGGGGCAGGGGAAAAGAGACCCAGTACTTC. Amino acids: CASSIWGRGKETQYF.

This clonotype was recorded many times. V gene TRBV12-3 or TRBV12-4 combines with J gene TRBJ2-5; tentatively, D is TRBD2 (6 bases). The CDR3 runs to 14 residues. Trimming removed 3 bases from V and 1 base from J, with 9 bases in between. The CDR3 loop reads CASSFRDSQETQYF. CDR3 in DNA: TGTGCCAGCAGTTTCCGGGACTCCCAAGAGACCCAGTACTTC.

The DNA for the CDR3 is TGTGCCAGCAGCCAAGCCCGGGGGGGATCCTACAATGAGCAGTTCTTC. Its translation: CASSQARGGSYNEQFF. The chain carries TRBV3-1 and TRBJ2-1, with TRBD2 matching 8 bases. CDR1 and CDR2 (germline): LGHDT, YNNKEL (reference sequence). Trimming cost V 1 base and J 1 base; bases outside gene matches: 3. This CDR3 comprises 16 residues.

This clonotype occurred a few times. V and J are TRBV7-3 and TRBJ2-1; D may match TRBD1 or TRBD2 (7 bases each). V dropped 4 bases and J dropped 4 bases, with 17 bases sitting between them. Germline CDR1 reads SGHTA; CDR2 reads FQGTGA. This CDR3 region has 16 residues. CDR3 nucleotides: TGTGCCAGCAGCTCCCAGGGGGGAGGGGGATACAATGAGCAGTTCTTC. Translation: CASSSQGGGGYNEQFF.

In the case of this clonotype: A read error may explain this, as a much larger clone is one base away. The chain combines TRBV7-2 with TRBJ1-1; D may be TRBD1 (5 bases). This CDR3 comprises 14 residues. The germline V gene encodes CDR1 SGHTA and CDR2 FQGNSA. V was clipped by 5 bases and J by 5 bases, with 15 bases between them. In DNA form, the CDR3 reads TGTGCCAGCAGCCCCCAAGCAGGGAGGACTGAAGCTTTCTTT. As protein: CASSPQAGRTEAFF.

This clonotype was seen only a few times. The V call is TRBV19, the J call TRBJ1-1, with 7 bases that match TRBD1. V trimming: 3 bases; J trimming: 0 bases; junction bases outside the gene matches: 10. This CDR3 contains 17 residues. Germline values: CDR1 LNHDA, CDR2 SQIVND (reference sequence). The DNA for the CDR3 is TGTGCCAGTAGTATCTCTGGCAGGGGGGGAATGAACACTGAAGCTTTCTTT. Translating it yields CASSISGRGGMNTEAFF.

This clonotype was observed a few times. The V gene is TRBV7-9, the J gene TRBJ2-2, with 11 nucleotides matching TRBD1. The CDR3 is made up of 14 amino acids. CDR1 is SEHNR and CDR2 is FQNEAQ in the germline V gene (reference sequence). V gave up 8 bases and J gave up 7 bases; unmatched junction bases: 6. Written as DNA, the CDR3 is TGTGCCAGCGGAGGGACAGGGGGAGACGGGGAGCTGTTTTTT. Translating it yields CASGGTGGDGELFF.

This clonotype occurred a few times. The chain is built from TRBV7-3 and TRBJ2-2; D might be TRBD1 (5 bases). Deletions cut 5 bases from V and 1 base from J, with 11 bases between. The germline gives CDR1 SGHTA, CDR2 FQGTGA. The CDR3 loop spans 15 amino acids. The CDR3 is CASSQGQMNTGELFF. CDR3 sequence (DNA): TGTGCCAGCAGCCAAGGACAAATGAACACCGGGGAGCTGTTTTTT.

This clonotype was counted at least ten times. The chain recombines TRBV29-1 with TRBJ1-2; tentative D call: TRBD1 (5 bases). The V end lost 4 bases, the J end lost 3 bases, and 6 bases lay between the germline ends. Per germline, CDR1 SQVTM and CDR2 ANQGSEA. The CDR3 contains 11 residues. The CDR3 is CSVGRDYGYTF. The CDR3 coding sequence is TGCAGCGTTGGCAGGGACTATGGCTACACCTTC.

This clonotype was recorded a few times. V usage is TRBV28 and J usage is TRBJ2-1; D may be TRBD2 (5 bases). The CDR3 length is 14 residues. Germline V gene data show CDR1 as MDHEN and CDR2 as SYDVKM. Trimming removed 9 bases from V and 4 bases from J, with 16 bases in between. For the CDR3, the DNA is TGTGCCAGTGAACGCGTGGCGGGTTACAATGAGCAGTTCTTC. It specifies CASERVAGYNEQFF.

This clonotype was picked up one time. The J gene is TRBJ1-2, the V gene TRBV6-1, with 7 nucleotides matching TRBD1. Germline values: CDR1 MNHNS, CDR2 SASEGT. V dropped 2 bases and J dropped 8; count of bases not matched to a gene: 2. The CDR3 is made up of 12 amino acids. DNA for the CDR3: TGTGCCAGCAGTGAACAGGGGGACGGCTACACCTTC. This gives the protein CASSEQGDGYTF.

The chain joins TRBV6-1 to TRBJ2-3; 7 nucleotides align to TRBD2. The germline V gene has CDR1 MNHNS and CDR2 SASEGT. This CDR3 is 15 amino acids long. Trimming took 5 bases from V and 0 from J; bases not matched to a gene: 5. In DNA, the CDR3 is TGTGCCAGCAGTCCAGCGGGAAGGAGCACAGATACGCAGTATTTT. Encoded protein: CASSPAGRSTDTQYF.

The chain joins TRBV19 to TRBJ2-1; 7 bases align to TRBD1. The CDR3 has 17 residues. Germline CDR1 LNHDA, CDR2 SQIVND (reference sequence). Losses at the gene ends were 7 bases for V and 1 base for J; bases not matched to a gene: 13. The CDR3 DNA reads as TGTGCCAGTACTGACAAAAGGTGGGGACAGTCCTACAATGAGCAGTTCTTC. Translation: CASTDKRWGQSYNEQFF. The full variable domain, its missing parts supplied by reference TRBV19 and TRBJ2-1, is DGGITQSPKYLFRKEGQNVTLSCEQNLNHDAMYWYRQDPGQGLRLIYYSQIVNDFQKGDIAEGYSVSREKKESFPLTVTSAQKNPTAFYLCASTDKRWGQSYNEQFFGPGTRLTVL.

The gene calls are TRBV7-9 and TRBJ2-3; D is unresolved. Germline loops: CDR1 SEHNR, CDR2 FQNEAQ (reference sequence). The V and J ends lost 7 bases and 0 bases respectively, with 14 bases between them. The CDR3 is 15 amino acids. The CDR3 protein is CASTLDQPSTDTQYF. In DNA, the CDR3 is TGTGCCAGCACCCTCGACCAGCCCAGCACAGATACGCAGTATTTT.

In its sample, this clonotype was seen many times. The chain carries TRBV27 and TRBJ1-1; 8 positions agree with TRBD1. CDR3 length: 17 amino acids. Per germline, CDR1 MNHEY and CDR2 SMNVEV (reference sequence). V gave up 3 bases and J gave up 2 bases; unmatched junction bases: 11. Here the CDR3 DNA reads TGTGCCAGCAGTTTCCCCCACTCGACAGGGGTTAACACTGAAGCTTTCTTT. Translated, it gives CASSFPHSTGVNTEAFF.

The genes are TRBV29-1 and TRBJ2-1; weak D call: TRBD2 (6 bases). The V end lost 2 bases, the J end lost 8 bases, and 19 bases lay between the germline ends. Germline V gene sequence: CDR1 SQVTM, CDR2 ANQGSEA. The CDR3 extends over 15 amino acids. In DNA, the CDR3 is TGCAGCGTTGAACCCCAGAGGGGCGGGACGGATGAGCAGTTCTTC. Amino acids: CSVEPQRGGTDEQFF.